This T cell receptor (beta chain) was captured by sequencing in a study of ipilimumab plus nivolumab after autologous stem cell transplantation. Trimming shortened V by 3 bases and J by 6 bases, and 11 bases separated the two germline ends. This CDR3 has 14 amino acids. From germline, CDR1 is LGHNA and CDR2 YNFKEQ. TCRdb keeps only in-frame clones here, not all; method: immunoSEQ multiplex PCR. In the table there are approximately 84,000 clones, around 80% of which are singletons. The TCR sequence derives from a male donor with diffuse large B-cell lymphoma. Sequences were derived from PBMCs, sampled in a trial of ipilimumab plus nivolumab as post-transplant consolidation. This chain uses TRBV4-2 with TRBJ2-2, with a weak D call TRBD2 (5 bases). The CDR3 is CASSQSEGAGELFF. The CDR3 nucleotides are TGTGCCAGCAGCCAGTCCGAGGGAGCCGGGGAGCTGTTTTTT.